The 17 T cell receptor beta chains below were found in one sample sequenced in a study of cytomegalovirus exposure and HLA in healthy donors. PCR employed 60 Vbeta and 13 Jbeta primers. TCRdb's table, derived via immunoSEQ multiplex PCR, lists solely in-frame clones and lacks some. Of about 140,000 clones listed, approximately 84% are singletons. Material for sequencing was PBMCs. Receptors originate from a man under 40 in good health and CMV-seropositive.

This clone is a singleton in its sample. The chain combines TRBV2 with TRBJ2-5; D might be TRBD2 (12 bases). The DNA end is more similar to TRBJ2-7, so the J call may be wrong. This CDR3 region has 21 residues. CDR1 is SNHLY and CDR2 is FYNNEI in the germline V gene. CDR3 bases: TGTGCCAGCAGTGTCGGACAGGGGGCGGCTAGCGGGAGGGCCCTCCCGAACGAGCAGTACTTC. It codes for CASSVGQGAASGRALPNEQYF.

The J gene is TRBJ1-4, the V gene TRBV28; D unresolved. Between the trimmed V and J ends, which lost 6 bases and 0 bases, there was a span of 11 bases. The CDR3 loop spans 15 amino acids. Germline V gene sequence: CDR1 MDHEN, CDR2 SYDVKM. The CDR3 sequence: CASRSEGATNEKLFF. The CDR3 DNA reads as TGTGCCAGCAGGTCCGAGGGCGCAACTAATGAAAAACTGTTTTTT. Full variable domain (outside the CDR3, taken from reference TRBV28 and TRBJ1-4): DVKVTQSSRYLVKRTGEKVFLECVQDMDHENMFWYRQDPGLGLRLIYFSYDVKMKEKGDIPEGYSVSREKKERFSLILESASTNQTSMYLCASRSEGATNEKLFFGSGTQLSVL.

With respect to this clone: The junction departs from germline at one end; a sequencing error may be responsible. The sample has other DNA sequences that encode this CDR3 too. CDR3: CASSDWDRGPHMNTEAFF. The CDR3 DNA reads TGTGCCAGCAGTGACTGGGACAGGGGACCCCACATGAACACCGAAGCTTTCTTT. This chain joins TRBV6-4 and TRBJ1-1; 10 nucleotides align to TRBD1. The CDR3 loop spans 18 amino acids. Per the germline V gene, CDR1 is MRHNA and CDR2 is SNTAGT.

For the CDR3, the DNA is TGTGCCAGTAGCCCCTCGGGGGGGACAGATCAGCCCCAGCATTTT. This encodes CASSPSGGTDQPQHF. The chain is built from TRBV19 and TRBJ1-5; 7 nucleotides align to TRBD1. The CDR3 totals 15 residues. J was trimmed by 5 bases and V by 6 bases; bases with no gene match: 10. Germline V gene lookup returns CDR1 LNHDA and CDR2 SQIVND (reference sequence).

V gene TRBV6-1 combines with J gene TRBJ1-5; D gene ambiguous. In germline, CDR1 is MNHNS, CDR2 SASEGT. Trimming took 6 bases from V and 10 from J, leaving 13 bases between them. The CDR3 sequence is 12 residues long. CDR3: CASSTTVSPQHF. The DNA for the CDR3 is TGTGCCAGCAGCACCACCGTCAGTCCCCAGCATTTT.

V usage is TRBV7-3 and J usage is TRBJ2-5; TRBD2 might be the D (6 bases). This CDR3 has 15 amino acids. V was clipped by 2 bases and J by 5 bases, with 15 bases between them. The germline CDR1 and CDR2 sequences are SGHTA and FQGTGA. CDR3 bases: TGTGCCAGCAGCTTACAGGGTTGGGCGGGGGAGACCCAGTACTTC. Protein: CASSLQGWAGETQYF.

The chain combines TRBV14 with TRBJ2-7, with 7 bases fitting TRBD2. The length of the CDR3 is 15 residues. V lost 1 base to trimming and J lost 1 base; unmatched junction nucleotides: 4. CDR1 and CDR2 from the germline V gene are SGHDN and FVKESK. CDR3 loop: CASSQGSSGSYEQYF. DNA for the CDR3: TGTGCCAGCAGCCAAGGGTCTAGCGGATCCTACGAGCAGTACTTC.

The chain couples TRBV7-8 to TRBJ1-2, with 12 bases identical to TRBD1. The CDR3 runs 15 residues. After removal of 5 bases from V and 6 bases from J, the junction contained 7 bases not matched to a gene. Germline loops: CDR1 SGHVS, CDR2 FQNEAQ. This CDR3 reads CASSQQGQGADGYTF. The CDR3 DNA reads TGTGCCAGCAGCCAGCAGGGACAGGGGGCGGATGGCTACACCTTC.

This chain links TRBV9 with TRBJ2-5, with 11 bases identical to TRBD2. The CDR3 totals 16 residues. Germline CDR1 reads SGDLS; CDR2 reads YYNGEE. The V segment lost 3 bases and the J segment 2 bases; nucleotides outside the gene matches: 6. CDR3 amino acids: CASSAPLAGGQETQYF. In DNA, the CDR3 is TGTGCCAGCAGCGCACCTCTAGCGGGGGGTCAAGAGACCCAGTACTTC. Full variable domain (remainder filled in from reference TRBV9 and TRBJ2-5): DSGVTQTPKHLITATGQRVTLRCSPRSGDLSVYWYQQSLDQGLQFLIQYYNGEERAKGNILERFSAQQFPDLHSELNLSSLELGDSALYFCASSAPLAGGQETQYFGPGTRLLVL.

The J gene is TRBJ2-2, the V gene TRBV9; TRBD2 matches 8 bases. The CDR3 spans 16 residues. CDR1 and CDR2 from the germline V gene are SGDLS and YYNGEE. Trimming at V came to 0 bases and at J to 1 base, leaving 2 bases not matched to a gene. DNA for the CDR3: TGTGCCAGCAGCGTAGACAGCGGGGGGAACACCGGGGAGCTGTTTTTT. As protein: CASSVDSGGNTGELFF.

The chain is built from TRBV2 and TRBJ1-5; 9 nucleotides line up with TRBD1. The germline V gene encodes CDR1 SNHLY and CDR2 FYNNEI. The CDR3 runs 15 residues. The V gene end was trimmed by 4 bases and the J gene end by 5 bases; junction bases not matched to a gene: 6. CDR3 DNA: TGTGCCAGCAGTGTGGGACAGGGTAGAGATCAGCCCCAGCATTTT. Its translation is CASSVGQGRDQPQHF.

The chain links TRBV14 to TRBJ2-6; D gene uncertain. The CDR3 has 15 amino acids. Germline loops: CDR1 SGHDN, CDR2 FVKESK. Trimming took off 0 bases at V and 1 base at J, with 4 bases between the two ends. CDR3 bases: TGTGCCAGCAGCCAAGACCCTTCTGGGGCCAACGTCCTGACTTTC. It translates to CASSQDPSGANVLTF.

The chain joins TRBV5-4 to TRBJ2-7, with D maybe TRBD1 (5 bases). The CDR3 consists of 15 residues. Germline lookup yields CDR1 SGHNT and CDR2 YYREEE (reference sequence). V lost 4 bases and J 0 bases, leaving 14 bases between the germline ends. The CDR3 nucleotides are TGTGCCAGCAGCCCGCCTGGACATTCCTCCTACGAGCAGTACTTC. It codes for CASSPPGHSSYEQYF.

The chain combines TRBV19 with TRBJ1-3; D is ambiguous. Trimming left V 7 bases short and J 1 base short, with 14 bases between. This CDR3 has 15 residues. Per germline, CDR1 LNHDA and CDR2 SQIVND (reference sequence). The CDR3 nucleotides read TGTGCCAGTACCGCAAGTGGAGGGTCTGGAAACACCATATATTTT. Amino acid sequence: CASTASGGSGNTIYF.

The chain links TRBV2 to TRBJ1-5; D is uncertain. Germline CDR1 is SNHLY and CDR2 is FYNNEI. The ends were cut back, 2 bases at V and 11 bases at J, with 10 bases in the middle. This CDR3 is 12 amino acids long. CDR3 sequence: CASSELGRAQHF. The DNA for the CDR3 is TGTGCCAGCAGTGAACTGGGGAGAGCCCAGCATTTT.

The V and J genes are TRBV5-1 and TRBJ1-1; 9 positions match TRBD1. Losses at the gene ends were 4 bases for V and 4 bases for J; bases not matched to a gene: 5. The germline CDR1 and CDR2 sequences are SGHRS and YFSETQ. The CDR3 extends over 14 amino acids. The chain's CDR3 is CASSRDRGITEAFF. The CDR3, as DNA: TGCGCCAGCAGCCGAGACAGGGGGATCACTGAAGCTTTCTTT.

CDR3 sequence (DNA): TGTGCCAGCTCCCTTACCGTTACAGGGTCTGGAAACACCATATATTTT. Translated: CASSLTVTGSGNTIYF. The rearrangement uses TRBV18 and TRBJ1-3; D might be TRBD1 (6 bases). CDR3 length: 16 residues. The V gene lost 6 bases and the J gene lost 1 base, with 16 bases spanning the gap. CDR1 is KGHSH, CDR2 LQKENI, per germline.